One sample yielded the 21 T cell receptor beta chains listed below, sequenced in a study of shared clonotypes between healthy human individuals. Generated by immunoSEQ multiplex PCR, the TCRdb table keeps only in-frame clones and is missing some. Among under 2.5 million clones listed, about 90% were seen once. Sample: naive CD4+ T cells from PBMCs. The subset denotes: CD45RA+ positively selected. All receptors come from a man between 18 and 35 years old in good health. Some clones in this sample may be carry-over from other donors' samples.

This chain connects TRBV5-1 to TRBJ2-7; weak D call: TRBD1 (5 bases). CDR3 length: 15 residues. CDR1 and CDR2 from the germline V gene are SGHRS and YFSETQ. V lost 4 bases and J 3 bases, leaving 17 bases between the germline ends. The CDR3 DNA reads as TGCGCCAGCAGCCCCGGTGACAGAAAGGTCTACGAGCAGTACTTC. Translation gives CASSPGDRKVYEQYF. Drawing the rest from reference TRBV5-1 and TRBJ2-7, the complete variable domain is KAGVTQTPRYLIKTRGQQVTLSCSPISGHRSVSWYQQTPGQGLQFLFEYFSETQRNKGNFPGRFSGRQFSNSRSEMNVSTLELGDSALYLCASSPGDRKVYEQYFGPGTRLTVT.

V and J are TRBV28 and TRBJ2-2; TRBD1 agrees at 7 bases. This CDR3 has 16 residues. V dropped 4 bases and J dropped 2; count of bases not matched to a gene: 7. The germline gives CDR1 MDHEN, CDR2 SYDVKM. The CDR3 DNA reads as TGTGCCAGCAGTTCTACCGGGACAGTTAACACCGGGGAGCTGTTTTTT. It encodes CASSSTGTVNTGELFF.

The chain joins TRBV28 to TRBJ2-5, with TRBD2 matching over 13 bases. The J call may be wrong; the DNA end is better matched by TRBJ2-7. CDR1 and CDR2 (germline): MDHEN, SYDVKM. The CDR3 consists of 15 residues. This chain's CDR3 is CASIPPGTSGIEQYF. In DNA, the CDR3 is TGTGCCAGCATCCCCCCGGGGACTAGCGGGATCGAGCAGTACTTC.

The V gene is TRBV7-9, the J gene TRBJ2-5, with D tentatively TRBD1 (5 bases). Germline values: CDR1 SEHNR, CDR2 FQNEAQ (reference sequence). CDR3 length: 14 residues. Trimming took off 1 base at V and 9 bases at J, with 15 bases between the two ends. The CDR3 bases are TGTGCCAGCAGCTTAGACAGGCTCGGTCTGTCCCAGTACTTC. It specifies CASSLDRLGLSQYF.

This clone was detected only once. The chain is built from TRBV4-2 and TRBJ2-7; 9 nucleotides align to TRBD2. The V gene's germline CDR1 is LGHNA and CDR2 YNFKEQ. With 5 bases clipped from V and 6 bases from J, the junction kept 14 bases outside the gene matches. This CDR3 region has 16 residues. CDR3 DNA sequence: TGTGCCAGCAGCATATCTAGCGGGATCCCCGGGGGCGAGCAGTACTTC. As protein: CASSISSGIPGGEQYF.

V usage is TRBV6-6 and J usage is TRBJ2-3; D perhaps matches TRBD2 (5 bases). CDR1 and CDR2 from the germline V gene are MNHNY and SVGAGI (reference sequence). V lost 8 bases to trimming and J lost 6 bases, with 18 bases between them. This CDR3 has 14 amino acids. CDR3 in DNA: TGTGCCAGCTTCCGTCTAGCCGGCGGGGATACGCAGTATTTT. Encoded protein: CASFRLAGGDTQYF.

The chain links TRBV2 to TRBJ2-3; D ambiguous. Germline V gene lookup returns CDR1 SNHLY and CDR2 FYNNEI. The CDR3 totals 12 residues. V lost 2 bases and J 7 bases, leaving 7 bases between the germline ends. The CDR3 is CASSESDYTQYF. The CDR3 bases are TGTGCCAGCAGTGAATCCGATTATACGCAGTATTTT.

With regard to this clone: The sample carries other DNA sequences with the same CDR3. The CDR3 reads CAWSAGQGYEQYF. The CDR3 bases are TGTGCCTGGAGTGCGGGACAGGGCTACGAGCAGTACTTC. This sequence joins TRBV30 and TRBJ2-7, with 9 bases lining up with TRBD1. The germline gives CDR1 GTSNPN, CDR2 SVGIG (reference sequence). The CDR3 is made up of 13 amino acids. Trimming cost V 1 base and J 3 bases; bases outside gene matches: 1.

The table lists this clone with a count of one. The genes are TRBV28 and TRBJ1-5; D uncertain. Germline V gene lookup returns CDR1 MDHEN and CDR2 SYDVKM. Trimming took off 5 bases at V and 7 bases at J, with 12 bases between the two ends. This CDR3 region has 13 residues. The CDR3 bases are TGTGCCAGCAGTCAATCTCGGTCCCAGCCCCAGCATTTT. Amino acids: CASSQSRSQPQHF.

In its sample, this clone was seen once. The chain is built from TRBV28 and TRBJ1-2, with TRBD1 identical over 8 bases. The CDR3 sequence is 15 residues long. Germline V CDR1 and CDR2: MDHEN, SYDVKM. After removal of 2 bases from V and 2 bases from J, the junction contained 4 bases not matched to a gene. The CDR3 protein is CASSLPGQGNYGYTF. For the CDR3, the DNA is TGTGCCAGCAGTTTACCCGGACAGGGAAACTATGGCTACACCTTC.

The rearrangement uses TRBV5-6 and TRBJ2-1, with D possibly being TRBD2 (6 bases). The CDR3 loop spans 12 amino acids. CDR1 is SGHDT, CDR2 YYEEEE, per germline. Trimming left V 3 bases short and J 6 bases short, with 7 bases between. CDR3 amino acids: CASSWDFNEQFF. The CDR3 coding sequence is TGTGCCAGCAGCTGGGACTTCAATGAGCAGTTCTTC.

V usage is TRBV10-3 and J usage is TRBJ2-7, with D perhaps matching TRBD2 (5 bases). Germline V gene lookup returns CDR1 ENHRY and CDR2 SYGVKD. This CDR3 is 14 amino acids long. Trimming removed 4 bases at V and 1 base at J, with 11 bases between. CDR3 nucleotide sequence: TGTGCCATCAGTGGGTTTGGCGGGTCCTACGAGCAGTACTTC. Its protein is CAISGFGGSYEQYF.

The sample holds one count of this clone. The V and J genes are TRBV10-1 and TRBJ1-1; no firm D call. The CDR3 runs 13 residues. V was trimmed by 3 bases and J by 6 bases, leaving 11 bases between them. The germline gives CDR1 WNHNN, CDR2 SYGVQD (reference sequence). Here the CDR3 reads CASSDLVASEAFF. The CDR3 region has the DNA TGCGCCAGCAGTGACCTAGTAGCTTCTGAAGCTTTCTTT.

The gene calls are TRBV25-1 and TRBJ2-1, with D perhaps matching TRBD2 (5 bases). The length of the CDR3 is 14 residues. Trimming took 2 bases from V and 8 from J, leaving 13 bases between them. CDR1 is MGHDK and CDR2 is SYGVNS in the germline V gene. CDR3 DNA: TGTGCCAGCAGTGAAGATCGGGGAGTCGATGAGCAGTTCTTC. It encodes CASSEDRGVDEQFF.

This clone occurred once. The V and J genes are TRBV10-3 and TRBJ2-3; D gene unclear. Trimming removed 6 bases at V and 0 bases at J, with 10 bases between. CDR1 and CDR2 (germline): ENHRY, SYGVKD. This CDR3 spans 14 amino acids. For the CDR3, the DNA is TGTGCCATCAGCCTGTCCCCTAGCACAGATACGCAGTATTTT. It translates to CAISLSPSTDTQYF.

The chain couples TRBV10-3 to TRBJ1-5, with 9 bases lining up with TRBD1. Germline trimming cut 8 bases from V and 4 bases from J; bases unmatched to any gene: 3. Germline values: CDR1 ENHRY, CDR2 SYGVKD. This CDR3 has 13 amino acids. This CDR3 reads CAIGQGNNQPQHF. The DNA of the CDR3 is TGTGCCATCGGACAGGGGAATAATCAGCCCCAGCATTTT.

The chain employs TRBV5-1 and TRBJ1-4; D ambiguous. The germline CDR1 and CDR2 sequences are SGHRS and YFSETQ. The CDR3 runs 15 residues. Trimming pared 7 bases from V and 3 bases from J, leaving 16 bases between. CDR3 sequence (DNA): TGCGCCAGCTGTGTTCAAGGGAAGTCTAATGAAAAACTGTTTTTT. Residues: CASCVQGKSNEKLFF. Based on the CDR3 plus reference TRBV5-1 and TRBJ1-4, the full variable domain is KAGVTQTPRYLIKTRGQQVTLSCSPISGHRSVSWYQQTPGQGLQFLFEYFSETQRNKGNFPGRFSGRQFSNSRSEMNVSTLELGDSALYLCASCVQGKSNEKLFFGSGTQLSVL.

This clone was found a few times. V gene TRBV5-1 combines with J gene TRBJ1-5; no clear D gene. The CDR3 consists of 13 residues. V was clipped by 4 bases and J by 1 base, with 6 bases between them. Germline V gene sequence: CDR1 SGHRS, CDR2 YFSETQ. This CDR3 is CASSVGSNQPQHF. CDR3 bases: TGCGCCAGCAGCGTAGGGAGCAATCAGCCCCAGCATTTT.

This chain connects TRBV21-1 to TRBJ2-3; TRBD2 is the table's D call, not checked against the DNA. TRBV21-1 is an annotated pseudogene. The CDR3 contains 14 residues. CDR3 DNA: TGTGCCAGCAGCAAATTTCCCTGCACAGATACGCAGTATTTT. It specifies CASSKFPCTDTQYF.

This chain uses TRBV30 with TRBJ1-4, with 10 nucleotides matching TRBD1. Germline CDR1 is GTSNPN and CDR2 is SVGIG (reference sequence). Germline trimming cut 2 bases from V and 8 bases from J; bases unmatched to any gene: 11. The CDR3 contains 16 residues. The CDR3 here is CAWSTGTGAGGEKLFF. The CDR3 DNA is TGTGCCTGGAGTACCGGGACAGGGGCCGGGGGGGAAAAACTGTTTTTT.

The rearrangement uses TRBV9 and TRBJ2-1, with 8 bases identical to TRBD2. Germline V gene data show CDR1 as SGDLS and CDR2 as YYNGEE. CDR3 length equals 12 residues. J lost 11 bases, V lost 3 bases, and 4 bases had no gene match. CDR3 nucleotide sequence: TGTGCCAGCAGCGCCCGGGAGGGTCAGCAGTTCTTC. This gives the protein CASSAREGQQFF.